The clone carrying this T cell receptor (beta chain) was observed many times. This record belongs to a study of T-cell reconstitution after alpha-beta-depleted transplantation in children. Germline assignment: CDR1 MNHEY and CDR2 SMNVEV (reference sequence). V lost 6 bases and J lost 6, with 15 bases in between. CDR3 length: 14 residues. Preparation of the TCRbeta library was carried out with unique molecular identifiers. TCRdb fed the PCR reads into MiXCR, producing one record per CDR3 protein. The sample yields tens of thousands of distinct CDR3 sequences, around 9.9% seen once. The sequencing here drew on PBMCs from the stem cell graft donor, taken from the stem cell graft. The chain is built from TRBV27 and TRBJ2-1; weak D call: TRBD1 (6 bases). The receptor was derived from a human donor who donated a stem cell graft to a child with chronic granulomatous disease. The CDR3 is CASSFIQGFNEQFF. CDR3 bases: TGTGCCAGCAGCTTCATCCAGGGGTTCAATGAGCAGTTCTTC.